The clone carrying this T cell receptor beta chain has just a few counts. The authors amplified TCR beta CDR3 regions from RNA transcripts. HTBI-primed first-round RT-PCR preceded second-round multiplex PCR. TCRdb reprocessed the multiplex PCR reads with MiXCR, giving one entry per CDR3 protein. The data show some 1.1 million distinct CDR3 sequences, about 36% seen once. The sample comes from a study of Graves' ophthalmopathy and Graves' hyperthyroidism. Only newly diagnosed hyperthyroidism patients aged 18 to 65, with under 2 months' duration, were enrolled. Other autoimmune diseases, uncontrolled infections, pregnancy or lactation led to the exclusion of patients. The CDR3 sequence is 16 residues long. The germline V gene encodes CDR1 MDHEN and CDR2 SYDVKM. V was cut by 5 bases and J by 1 base, with 17 bases left in between.

V usage is TRBV28 and J usage is TRBJ1-2, with D tentatively TRBD1 (6 bases). The sequence came from an adult man with Graves' hyperthyroidism. The sample consisted of peripheral blood or thyroid tissue (not recorded which). CDR3 sequence: CASSLGGGEVNYGYTF. In nucleotides, the CDR3 is TGTGCCAGCAGTCTGGGAGGGGGGGAAGTTAACTATGGCTACACCTTC.